This TCR beta chain came from a study of blood T cell repertoires in COVID-19. For the study at large: The samples span acute and convalescent COVID-19 from the United States, Italy and Spain. PBMCs, B-cell-depleted T cells, or T cells were the source of the cDNA or gDNA that made up the material.

J gave up 0 bases and V 5 bases, and 3 bases lay outside the gene matches. CDR3 length: 15 amino acids. CDR1 PRHDT and CDR2 FYEKMQ come from the germline V gene (reference sequence). As originally analysed: Quantification of nucleated cells was approximated via reference gene primer amplification. This table comes from immunoSEQ multiplex PCR, and its TCRdb copy is limited to in-frame clones, with some not included. V and J calls and clone size follow that table, whereas D and trimming were derived from the DNA. In the table there are tens of thousands of clones, approximately 85% of which are singletons.

Sample: peripheral blood. This TCR was recovered from a human donor in a cohort sampled during active COVID-19. This chain links TRBV13 with TRBJ2-3; 9 nucleotides match TRBD1. The CDR3 DNA is TGTGCCAGCAGCCAGGGGACAGGGAGCACAGATACGCAGTATTTT. This translates into CASSQGTGSTDTQYF.